This is a list of T cell receptor beta chains from one sample in a study of CD8 T cells in ankylosing spondylitis. TCRdb called the 5' RACE reads again in MiXCR, with one record for every CDR3 protein. The table includes around 160,000 distinct CDR3 sequences, 11% detected once. What was sequenced was blood, either unsorted or a sorted T cell fraction (not recorded which). Receptors originate from a male donor with ankylosing spondylitis or in good health (not recorded which). The CDR3 runs from the conserved cysteine through the conserved F or W. D genes are given only for firm matches.

j_gene | v_gene | d_gene | CDR3aa
TRBJ2-1 | TRBV12-3/TRBV12-4 | NA | CASSPLTQSSYNEQFF
TRBJ2-3 | TRBV5-6 | TRBD1 | CASSFLAGTGQATDTQYF
TRBJ2-3 | TRBV11-2 | NA | CASNQGTDTQYF
TRBJ2-1 | TRBV10-1 | NA | CASSDPGAPYNEQFF
TRBJ2-7 | TRBV4-1 | NA | CASSQAFRSSYEQYF
TRBJ1-1 | TRBV20-1 | TRBD1 | CSASRQGVGTEAFF
TRBJ2-5 | TRBV27 | NA | CASKPLRPYVKEETQYF
TRBJ1-5 | TRBV6-5 | NA | CASSYSSGLNQPQHF
TRBJ2-5 | TRBV28 | TRBD2 | CASSNVLAGGETQYF
TRBJ2-3 | TRBV7-2 | TRBD1 | CASSSPTGLRTDTQYF
TRBJ1-5 | TRBV5-1 | NA | CASSLAREKSEESNQPQHF
TRBJ2-7 | TRBV29-1 | TRBD1 | CSVVKDRANYEQYF
TRBJ1-6 | TRBV29-1 | NA | CSVEQRYLNSPLHF
TRBJ2-1 | TRBV11-2 | TRBD2 | CASSLDTTGGHNEQFF
TRBJ2-7 | TRBV9 | NA | CASSVSGTTPYEQYF
TRBJ1-1 | TRBV25-1 | NA | CASSDQEDGNTEAFF
TRBJ2-5 | TRBV19 | NA | CASSIDYLAGGSLQETQYF
TRBJ2-1 | TRBV5-1 | NA | CASSLVGGRRDEQFF
TRBJ1-2 | TRBV12-3/TRBV12-4 | TRBD1 | CVSSPNTQGAGGYTF
TRBJ2-5 | TRBV5-6 | TRBD1 | CASSAGQGARETQYF
TRBJ2-3 | TRBV5-1 | NA | CASSLGGWDDTQYF
TRBJ2-1 | TRBV5-1 | TRBD2 | CASSLELAGSSYNEQFF
TRBJ2-5 | TRBV5-1 | NA | CASSLARGIETQYF
TRBJ2-3 | TRBV9 | TRBD2 | CASSVDPRGLAGTDTQYF
TRBJ2-1 | TRBV19 | NA | CASRRGNEQFF
TRBJ2-1 | TRBV2 | TRBD2 | CASTSPRLAGDNEQFF
TRBJ1-1 | TRBV5-1 | NA | CASSLAPEQGKGEAFF
TRBJ1-3 | TRBV7-2 | NA | CASSPRPDSGNTIYF
TRBJ2-7 | TRBV15 | NA | CATSRGGGTGPLEQYF
TRBJ2-7 | TRBV7-2 | NA | CASSLAPEGTGQYF
TRBJ2-1 | TRBV6-5 | TRBD2 | CASSYPTSGGTNEQFF
TRBJ1-2 | TRBV6-4 | TRBD1 | CASSDSDRGVGYGYTF
TRBJ2-7 | TRBV5-1 | TRBD2 | CASSPGTSGRKYEQYF
TRBJ2-3 | TRBV10-3 | TRBD1 | CASTDRDTDTQYF
TRBJ1-2 | TRBV5-1 | NA | CASSLGVRGSYGYTF
TRBJ1-1 | TRBV27 | TRBD1 | CASSLEGQAMEAFF
TRBJ2-5 | TRBV11-3 | NA | CASSLDLMQETQYF
TRBJ2-2 | TRBV20-1 | TRBD1 | CSVAGTGVDANTGELFF
TRBJ1-6 | TRBV5-1 | TRBD1 | CASSSYTGAVSPLHF
TRBJ1-5 | TRBV11-3 | NA | CASSFGGPNQPQHF
TRBJ1-1 | TRBV5-1 | NA | CASSVGQDQAFF
TRBJ2-7 | TRBV20-1 | NA | CSASAQQTYEQYF
TRBJ2-2 | TRBV2 | NA | CASSAAGTNTGELFF
TRBJ2-3 | TRBV10-3 | TRBD2 | CAISLAGGRTDTQYF
TRBJ1-2 | TRBV4-3 | NA | CASSQEVQGAYGYTF
TRBJ2-1 | TRBV11-3 | NA | CASSLGASNEQFF
TRBJ2-1 | TRBV5-1 | TRBD2 | CASSLGLAGGLGQFF
TRBJ2-3 | TRBV9 | NA | CASSVGDTRTDTQYF
TRBJ2-7 | TRBV12-3/TRBV12-4 | NA | CASSFSGTRSYEQYF
TRBJ1-6 | TRBV4-3 | TRBD1 | CASSQDGTVGSPLHF
TRBJ2-5 | TRBV7-2 | TRBD1 | CASTPDRGQETQYF